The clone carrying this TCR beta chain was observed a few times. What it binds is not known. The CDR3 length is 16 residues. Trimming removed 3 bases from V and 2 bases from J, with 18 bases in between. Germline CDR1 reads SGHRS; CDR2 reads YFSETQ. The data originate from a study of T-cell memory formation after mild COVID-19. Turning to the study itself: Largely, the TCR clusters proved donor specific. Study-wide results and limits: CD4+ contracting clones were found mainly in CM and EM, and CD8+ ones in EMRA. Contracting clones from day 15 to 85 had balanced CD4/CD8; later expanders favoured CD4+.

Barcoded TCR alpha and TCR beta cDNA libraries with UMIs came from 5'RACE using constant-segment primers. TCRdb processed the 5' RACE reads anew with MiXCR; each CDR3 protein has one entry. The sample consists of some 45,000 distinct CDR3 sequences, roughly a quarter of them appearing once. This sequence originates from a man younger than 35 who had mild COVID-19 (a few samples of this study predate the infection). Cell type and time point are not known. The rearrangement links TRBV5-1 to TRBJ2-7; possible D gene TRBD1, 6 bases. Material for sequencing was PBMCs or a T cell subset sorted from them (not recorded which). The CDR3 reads CASSSHPGVITYEQYF. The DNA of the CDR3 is TGCGCCAGCAGCTCCCACCCAGGGGTAATCACCTACGAGCAGTACTTC.